This T cell receptor beta chain derives from a study of blood T cells in healthy people across ages. Findings of the study overall: Naive T cell percentage strongly correlated with TCR beta diversity.

This clonotype appeared a few times. As yet, its antigen is unknown. The authors ran a second PCR of about 7 to 11 cycles using a sample-barcoded 5' primer and a J-beta primer mix. There were at least 3 million CDR3-containing paired-end reads obtained from each sample. TCRdb reprocessed the 5' RACE reads via MiXCR and lists one record per CDR3 protein. This table holds roughly 1.5 million distinct CDR3 sequences, 35% to 45% found once. Trimming left V 3 bases short and J 0 bases short, with 6 bases between. This CDR3 has 14 residues. This clonotype was obtained from a woman aged 18-29 years in good health. The V call is TRBV12-3 or TRBV12-4, the J call TRBJ1-5, with D uncertain. The sample taken for sequencing was blood. The CDR3, as DNA: TGTGCCAGCAGTTTGACCATTAGCAATCAGCCCCAGCATTTT. The encoded protein is CASSLTISNQPQHF.